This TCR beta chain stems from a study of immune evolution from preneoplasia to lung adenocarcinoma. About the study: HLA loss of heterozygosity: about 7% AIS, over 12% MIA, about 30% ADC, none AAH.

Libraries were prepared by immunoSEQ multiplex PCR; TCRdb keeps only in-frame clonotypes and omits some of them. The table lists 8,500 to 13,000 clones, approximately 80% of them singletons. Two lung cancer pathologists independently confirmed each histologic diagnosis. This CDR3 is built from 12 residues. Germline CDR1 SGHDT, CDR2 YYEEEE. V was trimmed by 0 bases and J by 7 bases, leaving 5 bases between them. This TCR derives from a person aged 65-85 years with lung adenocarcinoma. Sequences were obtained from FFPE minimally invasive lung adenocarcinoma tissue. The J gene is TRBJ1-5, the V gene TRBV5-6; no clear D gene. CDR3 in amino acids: CASSLASQPQHF. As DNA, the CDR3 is TGTGCCAGCAGCTTGGCCAGCCAGCCCCAGCATTTT.